These 14 T cell receptor beta chains originate from one sample sequenced in a study of neoadjuvant nivolumab and ipilimumab in lung cancer. The table came from immunoSEQ multiplex PCR; TCRdb's copy has only in-frame clones and leaves some out. The sample shows more than 25,000 clones, approximately 78% of them seen only once. The material was tumor tissue, obtained after neoadjuvant nivolumab, alone or with ipilimumab, at or shortly before surgery. These receptors all stem from an adult with non-small cell lung cancer.

The table lists this clone with a count of one. The chain links TRBV11-2 to TRBJ2-7, with 7 bases matching TRBD1. The CDR3 has 14 residues. Germline CDR1 is SGHAT and CDR2 is FQNNGV. Unmatched junction bases numbered 3, after V lost 4 bases and J lost 0 bases. The CDR3 region is CASSSGDSSYEQYF. The CDR3 bases are TGTGCCAGCAGCTCTGGGGACAGCTCCTACGAGCAGTACTTC.

The chain is built from TRBV5-1 and TRBJ2-3; 8 nucleotides match TRBD2. The CDR3 runs to 15 residues. Per germline, CDR1 SGHRS and CDR2 YFSETQ. With 4 bases clipped from V and 2 bases from J, the junction kept 6 bases outside the gene matches. The CDR3, as DNA: TGCGCCAGCAGCCCGGGGGGGGCGAACACAGATACGCAGTATTTT. Protein product: CASSPGGANTDTQYF.

The chain carries TRBV7-8 and TRBJ2-3; D perhaps matches TRBD2 (5 bases). The CDR3 is made up of 14 amino acids. Germline V gives CDR1 SGHVS, CDR2 FQNEAQ. With 7 bases removed from V and 3 bases from J, the gap between germline ends came to 14 bases. The CDR3 loop reads CASKRGKLTDTQYF. In nucleotides, the CDR3 is TGTGCCAGCAAGAGAGGGAAACTTACAGATACGCAGTATTTT.

This sequence joins TRBV5-5 and TRBJ1-2; 9 nucleotides align to TRBD1. Trimming took 0 bases from V and 4 from J; bases not matched to a gene: 1. This CDR3 region has 14 residues. Germline V gene data show CDR1 as SGHKS and CDR2 as YYEKEE (reference sequence). CDR3 sequence reads: CASSLGGQGYGYTF. CDR3 sequence (DNA): TGTGCCAGCAGCTTGGGGGGACAGGGCTATGGCTACACCTTC.

The chain carries TRBV11-3 and TRBJ2-1; 8 bases match TRBD2. Per germline, CDR1 SGHNT and CDR2 YENEEA. CDR3 size: 16 residues. V lost 1 base, J lost 3 bases, and 5 bases stayed unmatched. The DNA for the CDR3 is TGTGCCAGCAGCTTAGGAAGCGGGGGCAACTACAATGAGCAGTTCTTC. Its protein product is CASSLGSGGNYNEQFF.

The J gene is TRBJ2-3, the V gene TRBV10-3; D gene ambiguous. Germline V gene data show CDR1 as ENHRY and CDR2 as SYGVKD. CDR3 length: 14 amino acids. V was shortened by 2 bases and J by 0 bases, with 6 bases between the two germline ends. CDR3 residues: CAISERSSTDTQYF. The CDR3 region has the DNA TGTGCCATCAGTGAGAGGTCTAGCACAGATACGCAGTATTTT.

V usage is TRBV7-6 and J usage is TRBJ2-3; 12 bases agree with TRBD2. Germline values: CDR1 SGHVS, CDR2 FNYEAQ. The CDR3 has 16 amino acids. Trimming took 1 base from V and 3 from J; bases not matched to a gene: 2. The CDR3 nucleotides are TGTGCCAGCAGCTTAGGACTAGCGGGAGTTACAGATACGCAGTATTTT. Protein sequence: CASSLGLAGVTDTQYF. Supplemented by reference TRBV7-6 and TRBJ2-3, the full variable domain reads GAGVSQSPRYKVTKRGQDVALRCDPISGHVSLYWYRQALGQGPEFLTYFNYEAQQDKSGLPNDRFSAERPEGSISTLTIQRTEQRDSAMYRCASSLGLAGVTDTQYFGPGTRLTVL.

The chain carries TRBV29-1 and TRBJ2-3, with a weak D call TRBD2 (6 bases). Trimming took off 3 bases at V and 6 bases at J, with 10 bases between the two ends. Germline V gene lookup returns CDR1 SQVTM and CDR2 ANQGSEA. The CDR3 totals 12 residues. The CDR3 loop is CSVDWGEDTQYF. CDR3 DNA sequence: TGCAGCGTTGATTGGGGGGAGGATACGCAGTATTTT.

The V call is TRBV19, the J call TRBJ2-7, with unresolved D. Germline-derived CDR1 and CDR2 are LNHDA and SQIVND (reference sequence). CDR3 size: 15 residues. Trimming cost V 6 bases and J 2 bases, with 17 bases left between them. The CDR3, as DNA: TGTGCCAGTAGACCCAACGACGGGCTCCCCTACGAGCAGTACTTC. It codes for CASRPNDGLPYEQYF.

The V call is TRBV5-4, the J call TRBJ2-5, with 9 bases matching TRBD2. Germline trimming cut 3 bases from V and 3 bases from J; bases unmatched to any gene: 3. This CDR3 contains 14 residues. Germline V gene lookup returns CDR1 SGHNT and CDR2 YYREEE (reference sequence). The CDR3 sequence: CASSSSGAEETQYF. In DNA form, the CDR3 reads TGTGCCAGCAGCTCTAGCGGGGCTGAAGAGACCCAGTACTTC.

This chain joins TRBV7-8 and TRBJ2-1; 12 bases are a match to TRBD1. V trimming: 5 bases; J trimming: 4 bases; junction bases outside the gene matches: 9. Germline CDR1 is SGHVS and CDR2 is FQNEAQ. This CDR3 spans 17 amino acids. CDR3: CASSPRPGQGAYNEQFF. DNA of the CDR3: TGTGCCAGCAGCCCCCGGCCGGGACAGGGGGCTTACAATGAGCAGTTCTTC. Filled out from reference TRBV7-8 and TRBJ2-1, the complete variable domain reads GAGVSQSPRYKVAKRGQDVALRCDPISGHVSLFWYQQALGQGPEFLTYFQNEAQLDKSGLPSDRFFAERPEGSVSTLKIQRTQQEDSAVYLCASSPRPGQGAYNEQFFGPGTRLTVL.

The J gene is TRBJ2-1, the V gene TRBV25-1; 8 bases line up with TRBD2. The CDR3 is 13 residues long. V was pared by 8 bases and J by 4 bases, with 4 bases of the junction left unmatched. From germline, CDR1 is MGHDK and CDR2 SYGVNS. This CDR3 reads CASRGLVYNEQFF. DNA of the CDR3: TGTGCCAGCCGGGGACTAGTTTACAATGAGCAGTTCTTC.

The chain links TRBV7-2 to TRBJ1-3; TRBD1 might be the D (5 bases). The CDR3 is 15 residues long. Germline lookup yields CDR1 SGHTA and CDR2 FQGNSA. V was clipped by 1 base and J by 0 bases, with 7 bases between them. The CDR3 DNA sequence: TGTGCCAGCAGCTTAGATAGGGGCTCTGGAAACACCATATATTTT. Protein sequence: CASSLDRGSGNTIYF.

The chain joins TRBV11-2 to TRBJ1-1; D gene uncertain. The ends were cut back, 4 bases at V and 4 bases at J, with 13 bases in the middle. The germline V gene has CDR1 SGHAT and CDR2 FQNNGV. The CDR3 covers 14 residues. This CDR3 reads CASSSQDWSTEAFF. CDR3 DNA sequence: TGTGCCAGCAGCTCTCAGGACTGGAGCACTGAAGCTTTCTTT.